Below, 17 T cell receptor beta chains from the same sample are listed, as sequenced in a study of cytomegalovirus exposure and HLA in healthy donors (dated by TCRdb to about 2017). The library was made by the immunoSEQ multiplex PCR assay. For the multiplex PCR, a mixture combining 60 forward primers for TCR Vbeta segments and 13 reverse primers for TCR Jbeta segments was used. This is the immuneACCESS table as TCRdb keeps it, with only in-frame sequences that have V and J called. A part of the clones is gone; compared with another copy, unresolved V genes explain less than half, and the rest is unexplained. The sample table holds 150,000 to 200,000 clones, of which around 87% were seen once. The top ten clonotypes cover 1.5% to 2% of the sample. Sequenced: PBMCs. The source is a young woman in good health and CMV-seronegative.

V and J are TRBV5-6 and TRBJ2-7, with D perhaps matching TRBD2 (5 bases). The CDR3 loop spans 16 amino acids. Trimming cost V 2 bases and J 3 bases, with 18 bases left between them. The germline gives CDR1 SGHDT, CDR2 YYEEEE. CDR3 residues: CASSFEGAVGFYEQYF. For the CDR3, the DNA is TGTGCCAGCAGCTTTGAAGGAGCGGTTGGGTTCTACGAGCAGTACTTC. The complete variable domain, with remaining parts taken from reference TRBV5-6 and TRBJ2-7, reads DAGVTQSPTHLIKTRGQQVTLRCSPKSGHDTVSWYQQALGQGPQFIFQYYEEEERQRGNFPDRFSGHQFPNYSSELNVNALLLGDSALYLCASSFEGAVGFYEQYFGPGTRLTVT.

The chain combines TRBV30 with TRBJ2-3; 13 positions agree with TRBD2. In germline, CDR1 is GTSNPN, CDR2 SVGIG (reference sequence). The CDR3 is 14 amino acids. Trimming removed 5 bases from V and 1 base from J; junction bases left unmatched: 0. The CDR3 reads CAWGTSGGTDTQYF. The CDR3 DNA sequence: TGTGCCTGGGGGACTAGCGGGGGCACAGATACGCAGTATTTT.

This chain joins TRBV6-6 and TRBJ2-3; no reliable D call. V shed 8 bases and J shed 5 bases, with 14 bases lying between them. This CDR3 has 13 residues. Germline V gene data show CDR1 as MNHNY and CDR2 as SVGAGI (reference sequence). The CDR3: CASRNLLEDTQYF. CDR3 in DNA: TGTGCCAGCCGAAATCTGCTAGAAGATACGCAGTATTTT.

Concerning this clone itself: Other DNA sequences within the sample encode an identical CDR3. CDR3 amino acids: CAWRSYNEQFF. The CDR3 DNA sequence: TGTGCCTGGAGGTCGTACAATGAGCAGTTCTTC. This rearrangement joins TRBV30 to TRBJ2-1; D gene uncertain. Trimming pared 3 bases from V and 4 bases from J, leaving 4 bases between. Germline loops: CDR1 GTSNPN, CDR2 SVGIG (reference sequence). The length of the CDR3 is 11 residues.

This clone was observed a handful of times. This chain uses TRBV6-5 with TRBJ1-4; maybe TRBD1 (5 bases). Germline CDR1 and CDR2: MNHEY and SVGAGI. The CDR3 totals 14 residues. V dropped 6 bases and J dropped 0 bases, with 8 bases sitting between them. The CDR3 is CASRGGATNEKLFF. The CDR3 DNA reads TGTGCCAGCAGGGGGGGGGCAACTAATGAAAAACTGTTTTTT.

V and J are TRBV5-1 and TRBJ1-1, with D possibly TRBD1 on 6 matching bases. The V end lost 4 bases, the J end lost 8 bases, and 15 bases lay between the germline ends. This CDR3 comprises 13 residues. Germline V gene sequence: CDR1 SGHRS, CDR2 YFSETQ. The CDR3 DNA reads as TGCGCCAGCAGCCTGGGGGCCCAGGCGGAAGCTTTCTTT. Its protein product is CASSLGAQAEAFF.

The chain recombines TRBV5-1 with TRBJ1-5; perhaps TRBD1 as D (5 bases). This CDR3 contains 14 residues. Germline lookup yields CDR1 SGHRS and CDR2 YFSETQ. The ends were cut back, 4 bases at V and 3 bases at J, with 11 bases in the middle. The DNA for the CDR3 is TGCGCCAGCAGCCCAGACAGTCTCAATCAGCCCCAGCATTTT. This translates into CASSPDSLNQPQHF. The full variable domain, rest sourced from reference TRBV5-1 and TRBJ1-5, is KAGVTQTPRYLIKTRGQQVTLSCSPISGHRSVSWYQQTPGQGLQFLFEYFSETQRNKGNFPGRFSGRQFSNSRSEMNVSTLELGDSALYLCASSPDSLNQPQHFGDGTRLSIL.

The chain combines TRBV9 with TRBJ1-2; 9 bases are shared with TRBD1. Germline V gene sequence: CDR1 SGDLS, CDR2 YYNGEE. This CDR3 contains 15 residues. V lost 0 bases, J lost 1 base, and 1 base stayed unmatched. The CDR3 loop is CASSVGGQGNYGYTF. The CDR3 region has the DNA TGTGCCAGCAGCGTAGGGGGACAGGGTAACTATGGCTACACCTTC. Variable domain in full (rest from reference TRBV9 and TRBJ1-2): DSGVTQTPKHLITATGQRVTLRCSPRSGDLSVYWYQQSLDQGLQFLIQYYNGEERAKGNILERFSAQQFPDLHSELNLSSLELGDSALYFCASSVGGQGNYGYTFGSGTRLTVV.

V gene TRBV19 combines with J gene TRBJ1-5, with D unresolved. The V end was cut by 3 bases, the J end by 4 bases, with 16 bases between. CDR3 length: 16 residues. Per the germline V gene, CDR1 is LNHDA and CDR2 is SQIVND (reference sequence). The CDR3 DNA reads TGTGCCAGTAGTATTGTAGGTTGGCGGGTAAATCAGCCCCAGCATTTT. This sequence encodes CASSIVGWRVNQPQHF.

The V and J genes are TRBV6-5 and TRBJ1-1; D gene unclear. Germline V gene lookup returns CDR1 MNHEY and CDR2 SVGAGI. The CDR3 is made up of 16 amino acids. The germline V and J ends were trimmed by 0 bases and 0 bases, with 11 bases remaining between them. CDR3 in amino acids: CASSYSMGYMNTEAFF. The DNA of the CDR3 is TGTGCCAGCAGTTACTCGATGGGCTACATGAACACTGAAGCTTTCTTT.

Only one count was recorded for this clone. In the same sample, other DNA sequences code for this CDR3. DNA of the CDR3: TGTGCCAGCAGCTTAGCGGGGGGAGAGACCCAGTACTTC. Its translation is CASSLAGGETQYF. The chain is built from TRBV7-9 and TRBJ2-5, with a weak D call TRBD2 (6 bases). In germline, CDR1 is SEHNR, CDR2 FQNEAQ (reference sequence). The CDR3 is 13 residues long. Trimming left V 0 bases short and J 4 bases short, with 6 bases between.

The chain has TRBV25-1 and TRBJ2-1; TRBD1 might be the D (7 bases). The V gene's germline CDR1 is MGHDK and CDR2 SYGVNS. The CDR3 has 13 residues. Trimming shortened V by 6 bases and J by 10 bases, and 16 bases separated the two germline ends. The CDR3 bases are TGTGCCAGCAGCCTGGAGGGGGCGGGAGAGCAGTTCTTC. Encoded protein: CASSLEGAGEQFF. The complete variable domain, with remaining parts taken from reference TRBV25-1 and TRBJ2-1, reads EADIYQTPRYLVIGTGKKITLECSQTMGHDKMYWYQQDPGMELHLIHYSYGVNSTEKGDLSSESTVSRIRTEHFPLTLESARPSHTSQYLCASSLEGAGEQFFGPGTRLTVL.

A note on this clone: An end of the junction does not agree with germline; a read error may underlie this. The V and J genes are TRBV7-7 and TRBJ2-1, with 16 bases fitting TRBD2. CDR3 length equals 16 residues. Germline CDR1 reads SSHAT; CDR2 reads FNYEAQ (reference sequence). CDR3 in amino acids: CASSLGLAGGLDEQFF. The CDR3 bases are TGTGCTAGCAGCTTGGGACTAGCGGGGGGGCTAGACGAGCAGTTCTTC.

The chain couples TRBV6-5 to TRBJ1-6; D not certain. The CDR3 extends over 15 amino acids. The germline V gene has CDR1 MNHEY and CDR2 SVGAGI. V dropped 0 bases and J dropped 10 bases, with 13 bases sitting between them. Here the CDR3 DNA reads TGTGCCAGCAGTTACTCGGAGGGCTTCGGCTCACCCCTCCACTTT. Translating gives CASSYSEGFGSPLHF.

The CDR3 protein is CASSTGNSKPQHF. As DNA, the CDR3 is TGTGCCAGCAGTACAGGGAATTCAAAGCCCCAGCATTTT. V gene TRBV6-5 combines with J gene TRBJ1-5; possible D gene TRBD1, 6 bases. Trimming removed 5 bases at V and 8 bases at J, with 13 bases between. The CDR3 length is 13 residues. Germline-derived CDR1 and CDR2 are MNHEY and SVGAGI.

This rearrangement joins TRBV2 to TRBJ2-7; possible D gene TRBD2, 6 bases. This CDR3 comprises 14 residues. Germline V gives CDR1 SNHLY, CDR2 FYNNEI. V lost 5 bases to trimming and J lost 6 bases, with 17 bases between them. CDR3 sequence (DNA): TGTGCCAGCAGTTGGGACTCGAGGACGGGCGAGCAGTACTTC. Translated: CASSWDSRTGEQYF.

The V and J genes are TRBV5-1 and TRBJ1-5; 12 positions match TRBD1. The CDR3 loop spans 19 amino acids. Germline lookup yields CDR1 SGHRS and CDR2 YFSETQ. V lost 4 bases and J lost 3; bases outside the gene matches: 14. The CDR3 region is CASSASPGQGAVNNQPQHF. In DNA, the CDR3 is TGCGCCAGCAGCGCCAGTCCGGGACAGGGGGCAGTTAACAATCAGCCCCAGCATTTT. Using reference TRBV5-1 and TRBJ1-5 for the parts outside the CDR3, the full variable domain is KAGVTQTPRYLIKTRGQQVTLSCSPISGHRSVSWYQQTPGQGLQFLFEYFSETQRNKGNFPGRFSGRQFSNSRSEMNVSTLELGDSALYLCASSASPGQGAVNNQPQHFGDGTRLSIL.